These T cell receptor beta chains were read from a single sample in a study of blood T cells in healthy people across ages. Each CDR3 protein gets one entry after TCRdb re-called the 5' RACE reads with MiXCR. The sample consists of 630,000 or so distinct CDR3 sequences, approximately 30% of them appearing once. Sequenced: blood. Every receptor here comes from a woman older than 75 in good health. The CDR3 runs from the conserved cysteine through the conserved F or W. D genes are given only for firm matches. The size of a clone is reported for some rows only, either as once, few or many, or as a class for expanded clones.

D gene	V gene	J gene	clone size	CDR3 protein	CDR3 DNA
TRBD2	TRBV30	TRBJ2-5	many	CAWSVPVSGDQETQYF	TGTGCCTGGAGTGTACCAGTGAGCGGGGACCAAGAGACCCAGTACTTC
-	TRBV6-6	TRBJ2-7	many	CASRTGQRSYEQYF	TGTGCCAGCAGGACAGGACAGCGCTCCTACGAGCAGTACTTC
TRBD1	TRBV30	TRBJ2-7	many	CAWRRDRGQIEQYF	TGTGCCTGGCGCCGGGACAGGGGGCAAATTGAGCAGTACTTC
-	TRBV5-6	TRBJ2-2	few	CASSSITGELFF	TGTGCCAGCAGCTCTATCACCGGGGAGCTGTTTTTT
-	TRBV6-2/TRBV6-3	TRBJ2-1	many	CASSAQDRYNEQFF	TGTGCCAGCAGTGCCCAGGACCGATACAATGAGCAGTTCTTC
TRBD1	TRBV27	TRBJ2-7	-	CASRLGQGYEQYF	TGTGCCAGCAGATTAGGACAGGGGTACGAGCAGTACTTC
-	TRBV7-9	TRBJ2-3	-	CASSLDEGGNTQYF	TGTGCCAGCAGCTTAGACGAAGGGGGAAATACGCAGTATTTT
-	TRBV6-1	TRBJ2-7	many	CASSEYHEQYF	TGTGCCAGCAGTGAATATCACGAGCAGTACTTC
-	TRBV2	TRBJ2-2	-	CASRTAILKNTGELFF	TGTGCCAGCAGAACTGCTATCCTTAAGAACACCGGGGAGCTGTTTTTT
-	TRBV4-2	TRBJ1-2	many	CASSQESSGLRGYTF	TGTGCCAGCAGCCAAGAATCATCAGGGCTACGGGGCTACACCTTC
-	TRBV5-1	TRBJ2-1	few	CASSLAVLSSYNEQFF	TGCGCCAGCAGCTTGGCCGTACTCAGCTCCTACAATGAGCAGTTCTTC
-	TRBV7-2	TRBJ2-1	many	CASTTSRLLSYNEQFF	TGTGCCAGCACCACCTCCAGACTACTCTCCTACAATGAGCAGTTCTTC
TRBD2	TRBV29-1	TRBJ2-3	many	CSVDSASGTDTQYF	TGCAGCGTTGATTCGGCTAGCGGGACAGATACGCAGTATTTT
TRBD2	TRBV20-1	TRBJ2-7	-	CSARVGTSAYNEQYF	TGCAGTGCTAGAGTCGGGACTAGCGCTTACAATGAGCAGTACTTC
-	TRBV2	TRBJ1-3	few	CASSPRTESTIYF	TGTGCCAGCAGCCCCAGGACGGAAAGCACCATATATTTT
-	TRBV6-2/TRBV6-3	TRBJ2-5	many	CASSYSSPGLETQYF	TGTGCCAGCAGTTACTCGAGTCCGGGCCTGGAGACCCAGTACTTC
-	TRBV20-1	TRBJ1-5	few	CSARDSSRVWGNQPQHF	TGCAGTGCTAGAGATTCTTCCAGGGTTTGGGGCAATCAGCCCCAGCATTTT
-	TRBV7-9	TRBJ2-1	few	CASSPSDAAYNEQFF	TGTGCCAGCAGCCCGTCGGACGCAGCCTACAATGAGCAGTTCTTC
-	TRBV5-5	TRBJ2-1	few	CASSLAVNEQFF	TGTGCCAGCAGCTTGGCCGTCAATGAGCAGTTCTTC
TRBD2	TRBV11-1	TRBJ2-3	many	CASSPRTSGDRTQYF	TGTGCCAGCAGCCCTCGGACTAGCGGGGATCGTACGCAGTATTTT
TRBD2	TRBV2	TRBJ2-1	-	CASSGSSGAGETQFF	TGTGCCAGCAGTGGATCTAGCGGGGCCGGAGAGACCCAGTTCTTC
-	TRBV4-2	TRBJ2-2	once	CASSQEGTGPNTGELFF	TGTGCCAGCAGCCAAGAAGGGACTGGACCGAACACCGGGGAGCTGTTTTTT
TRBD2	TRBV12-3/TRBV12-4	TRBJ2-7	few	CASRRSGGAFSEQYF	TGTGCCAGTAGGAGAAGCGGGGGGGCCTTCAGTGAGCAGTACTTC
-	TRBV12-1	TRBJ1-5	-	CASSFPPPRSNQPQHF	TGTGCCAGCAGCTTCCCACCCCCCAGGAGCAATCAGCCCCAGCATTTT
-	TRBV5-4	TRBJ2-7	many	CASSPLYQGSSYEQYF	TGTGCCAGCAGCCCATTGTATCAGGGGTCTTCGTACGAGCAGTACTTC
-	TRBV15	TRBJ2-7	many	CATSKDITYEQYF	TGTGCCACCAGCAAGGACATCACCTACGAGCAGTACTTC
-	TRBV11-2	TRBJ2-1	few	CASSPSRGTSYNEQFF	TGTGCCAGCAGCCCCTCGAGGGGGACCTCCTACAATGAGCAGTTCTTC
-	TRBV28	TRBJ2-3	once	CASSPRRKSDTQYF	TGTGCCAGCAGTCCCAGGAGAAAATCAGATACGCAGTATTTT
-	TRBV11-2	TRBJ2-1	-	CASSFDLASQRFF	TGTGCCAGCAGCTTTGATCTAGCGTCCCAAAGGTTCTTC
-	TRBV20-1	TRBJ2-5	-	CSARTDGGQETQYF	TGCAGTGCTCGAACTGACGGGGGCCAAGAGACCCAGTACTTC
TRBD2	TRBV3-1	TRBJ2-5	many	CASSQDKGIAGRQETQYF	TGTGCCAGCAGCCAAGACAAGGGAATAGCGGGGAGGCAAGAGACCCAGTACTTC
-	TRBV3-1	TRBJ2-5	-	CASSQDGGEWETQYF	TGTGCCAGCAGCCAAGACGGCGGTGAGTGGGAGACCCAGTACTTC
-	TRBV7-7	TRBJ2-2	-	CASSLEAGATGELFF	TGTGCCAGCAGCCTCGAGGCGGGGGCTACCGGGGAGCTGTTTTTT
-	TRBV27	TRBJ2-4	many	CASRGGSVDIQYF	TGTGCCAGCAGAGGAGGGTCGGTGGACATTCAGTACTTC
-	TRBV6-6	TRBJ1-6	few	CASSLFSSYNSPLHF	TGTGCCAGCAGCCTATTCAGCTCCTATAATTCACCCCTCCACTTT
TRBD2	TRBV20-1	TRBJ2-7	-	CSARVAGGPRETLYF	TGCAGTGCTAGAGTAGCGGGAGGGCCCAGAGAGACCCTGTACTTC
TRBD1	TRBV7-2	TRBJ1-2	-	CASSLGGGSTGGSGGYTF	TGTGCCAGCAGCTTAGGAGGGGGGTCGACAGGGGGGAGCGGTGGCTACACCTTC
-	TRBV6-1	TRBJ1-2	many	CASSEPAGYTF	TGTGCCAGCAGTGAACCTGCTGGCTACACCTTC
-	TRBV9	TRBJ1-5	once	CASRRAGHYSNQPQHF	TGTGCCAGCCGCCGGGCAGGGCATTATAGCAATCAGCCCCAGCATTTT
-	TRBV6-6	TRBJ2-7	many	CASSYSRTMREQYF	TGTGCCAGCAGTTACTCGAGGACAATGCGGGAGCAGTACTTC
-	TRBV7-2	TRBJ1-6	many	CASSLGGDPRFSPLHF	TGTGCCAGCAGCTTAGGTGGGGACCCACGTTTTTCACCCCTCCACTTT
-	TRBV25-1	TRBJ2-7	many	CASSAPPTRDWGYEQYF	TGTGCCAGCAGTGCCCCTCCTACCCGGGACTGGGGCTACGAGCAGTACTTC
-	TRBV12-3/TRBV12-4	TRBJ2-7	-	CASSLVQMAHEQYF	TGTGCCAGCAGTTTAGTCCAGATGGCCCACGAGCAGTACTTC
TRBD2	TRBV5-6	TRBJ2-3	-	CASSLAGSGGASTDTQYF	TGTGCCAGCAGCTTGGCCGGAAGCGGGGGGGCTAGTACAGATACGCAGTATTTT
TRBD1	TRBV12-3/TRBV12-4	TRBJ1-2	-	CASWLRQGAGYGYTF	TGTGCCAGCTGGCTAAGACAGGGGGCGGGCTATGGCTACACCTTC
-	TRBV20-1	TRBJ2-3	-	CSADKPADTQYF	TGCAGTGCTGATAAGCCCGCAGATACGCAGTATTTT
TRBD1	TRBV27	TRBJ1-5	few	CASSNTGARQPQHF	TGTGCCAGCAGTAATACAGGGGCCCGTCAGCCCCAGCATTTT
-	TRBV3-1	TRBJ2-7	many	CASSQLRDTNEQYF	TGTGCCAGCAGCCAACTCCGGGACACCAACGAGCAGTACTTC
TRBD1	TRBV28	TRBJ1-6	many	CASSLVGGDRNSPLHF	TGTGCCAGCAGTTTAGTCGGCGGGGACAGAAATTCACCCCTCCACTTT
TRBD1	TRBV2	TRBJ2-7	-	CATLFGTGSHEQYF	TGTGCCACCCTCTTCGGGACAGGGAGCCACGAGCAGTACTTC
-	TRBV7-2	TRBJ2-3	many	CASSLVGRPDTQYF	TGTGCCAGCAGCTTAGTGGGGCGGCCAGATACGCAGTATTTT